The sequence of this T cell receptor (beta chain) was determined in a study of cytomegalovirus exposure and HLA in healthy donors. Study observations and caveats: The authors enumerated 150 to 200 TCR beta chains as linked to cytomegalovirus.

The primer mix had 60 Vbeta and 13 Jbeta primers. The method was immunoSEQ multiplex PCR; TCRdb's version includes in-frame clones alone and lacks a portion of them. The sample contains 160,000 or so clones, around 82% of which appear only once. As concerns this clone: Antigen: not known.

This CDR3 has 15 residues. The junction had 11 bases not matched to a gene; V was cut back by 5 bases and J by 5 bases. In germline, CDR1 is SGHTA, CDR2 FQGNSA. The material sequenced was PBMCs. This TCR was sampled from a man aged 40-49 years in good health and CMV-seronegative. The rearrangement uses TRBV7-2 and TRBJ2-5; 7 bases fit TRBD1. CDR3 sequence (DNA): TGTGCCAGCAGCCCCAGGGGCGACAGGGTGGAGACCCAGTACTTC. This encodes CASSPRGDRVETQYF.